A selection of T cell receptor beta chains follows, all from one sample in a study of T cells after yellow fever vaccination. TCRdb called the 5' RACE reads again in MiXCR, with one record for every CDR3 protein. The sample holds 500,000 to 700,000 distinct CDR3 sequences, under 25% seen once. The sequences come from PBMCs, collected 15 days after the yellow fever booster vaccination. The receptors come from a man aged 30-40 years who received the YFV17D yellow fever vaccine. Each CDR3 is given with its conserved first and last residue. The D gene is left open where the match is weak. Where a row states a size, it is once, few, many or the class of an expanded clone; other rows omit it.

TRBD2	few	TRBV20-1	TRBJ2-5	TGCAGTGCCCTCCGGGGGGGAAAGACGGAGACCCAGTACTTC	CSALRGGKTETQYF
.	.	TRBV20-1	TRBJ2-1	TGCTGTGCTAGAGCCGATCTAGCGATCTCCTACAATGAGCAGTTCTTC	CCARADLAISYNEQFF
.	.	TRBV5-1	TRBJ2-5	TGCGCCAGCAGCGTGGACTGGGTAGAGACCCAGTACTTC	CASSVDWVETQYF
TRBD2	many	TRBV20-1	TRBJ2-1	TGCAGTGCTAGAGACCCCGCGGGACTAGCGTCCTACAATGAGCAGTTCTTC	CSARDPAGLASYNEQFF
.	few	TRBV7-2	TRBJ2-1	TGTGCCAGCAGCTTAGGTTGGACTGGGAATGAGCAGTTCTTC	CASSLGWTGNEQFF
TRBD1	few	TRBV29-1	TRBJ1-6	TGCAGCACCCGGGACAGCTCTAATTCACCCCTCCACTTT	CSTRDSSNSPLHF
TRBD2	.	TRBV5-1	TRBJ2-5	TGCGCCAGCAGCCACAGGACTAGCGGGAAACGATCGGGGCAAGAGACCCAGTACTTC	CASSHRTSGKRSGQETQYF
.	.	TRBV11-2	TRBJ1-4	TGTGCCAGCAGCGATTGGACAGAATCTAATGAAAAACTGTTTTTT	CASSDWTESNEKLFF
TRBD2	.	TRBV5-1	TRBJ2-5	TGCGCCAGCAGAACTAGCGGATCCCTAGAGACCCAGTACTTC	CASRTSGSLETQYF
.	once	TRBV7-9	TRBJ2-5	TGTGCCAGCAGCCCTGGGACGGCCCAGGGGGAGACCCAGTACTTC	CASSPGTAQGETQYF
TRBD2	.	TRBV6-1	TRBJ2-2	TGTGCCAGCGTCCCTAGCGGGCTGAACACCGGGGAGCTGTTTTTT	CASVPSGLNTGELFF
.	.	TRBV20-1	TRBJ1-1	TGCAGTGCTTACAGAGGTGGGGGAGCTTTCTTT	CSAYRGGGAFF
.	.	TRBV6-5	TRBJ2-6	TGTGCCACCACGTCGGGCTCTGGGGCCAACGTCCTGACTTTC	CATTSGSGANVLTF
TRBD1	few	TRBV27	TRBJ2-7	TGTGCCAGCAGGACCAGGGGGTTGGGGACCTACGAGCAGTACTTC	CASRTRGLGTYEQYF
.	.	TRBV12-3/TRBV12-4	TRBJ2-1	TGTGCCAGCAGTTTGGGGGGTATATCAGCGATTCCGTTCTTC	CASSLGGISAIPFF
.	few	TRBV20-1	TRBJ2-5	TGCAGTGCTATGGGCGGGGGCTGGGGGTACTTC	CSAMGGGWGYF
.	few	TRBV5-1	TRBJ2-7	TGCGCCAGCAGCTTGGAGGCAGGCAAAAGTCGCTACGAGCAGTACTTC	CASSLEAGKSRYEQYF
TRBD2	.	TRBV5-1	TRBJ2-2	TGCGCCAGCAGCCCAAGCGGGGGCACCGGGGAGCTGTTTTTT	CASSPSGGTGELFF
.	.	TRBV7-9	TRBJ2-5	TGTGCCAGCAGCTATATCAGCGAGACCCAGTACTTC	CASSYISETQYF
TRBD2	few	TRBV4-3	TRBJ2-1	TGCGCCAGCAGCCAGGACGTGGGGAGGGAGGGGCGTGAGCAGTTCTTC	CASSQDVGREGREQFF
.	.	TRBV4-2	TRBJ2-3	TGTGCCAGCAGCCAAGAAGTATTGAGCACAGATACGCAGTATTTT	CASSQEVLSTDTQYF
.	.	TRBV18	TRBJ2-1	TGTGCCAGCTCACCGACGAACTACAATGAGCAGTTCTTC	CASSPTNYNEQFF
TRBD2	few	TRBV4-2	TRBJ2-7	TGTGCCAGCAGCCAACACCATCTAGCGGGAGGGTACGAGCAGTACTTC	CASSQHHLAGGYEQYF
.	.	TRBV6-5	TRBJ2-5	TGTGCCAGCAGTTACTCGACGCGGGCTACACAAGAGACCCAGTACTTC	CASSYSTRATQETQYF
.	few	TRBV27	TRBJ2-3	TGTGCCAGCAGTTTCAGGGACGGCAGCACAGATACGCAGTATTTT	CASSFRDGSTDTQYF
TRBD2	.	TRBV10-3	TRBJ2-1	TGTGCCATCAGAGGGACTAGCGGGAGTAACTCCTACAATGAGCAGTTCTTC	CAIRGTSGSNSYNEQFF
.	many	TRBV7-6	TRBJ2-2	TGTGCCAGCAGCGCCCAGGGGTCCGGGGAGCTGTTTTTT	CASSAQGSGELFF
TRBD2	.	TRBV7-2	TRBJ2-3	TGTGCCAGCAGCTTCCGACTAGCGGGAGTTACAGATACGCAGTATTTT	CASSFRLAGVTDTQYF
.	.	TRBV7-6	TRBJ2-5	TGTGCCAGCAGCAGGGGGATGGGGACCCAGTACTTC	CASSRGMGTQYF
TRBD2	few	TRBV18	TRBJ2-1	TGTGCCAGCTCACCAACCAAAGGGACTAGCGGGAGTAGCGAGCAGTTCTTC	CASSPTKGTSGSSEQFF
.	.	TRBV5-1	TRBJ1-1	TGCGCCAGCAGCTTGGGCACAGGGACGAACACTGAAGCTTTCTTT	CASSLGTGTNTEAFF
.	many	TRBV7-8	TRBJ1-1	TGTGCCAGCAGCCGGAGCCAGGGGATCACTGAAGCTTTCTTT	CASSRSQGITEAFF
TRBD2	.	TRBV2	TRBJ2-7	TGTGCCAGCAGTGATCTGCGGGGGGCAGGGACTAGCGGGAGTACTGAGCAGTACTTC	CASSDLRGAGTSGSTEQYF
.	.	TRBV27	TRBJ2-2	TGTGCCAGCAGCTACGGACTAAACACCGGGGAGCTGTTTTTT	CASSYGLNTGELFF
TRBD2	.	TRBV5-1	TRBJ2-3	TGCGCCAGCAATCTAGCGGAAAGCACAGATACGCAGTATTTT	CASNLAESTDTQYF
.	few	TRBV6-5	TRBJ1-6	TGTGCCAGCAGTTATCGCAGTAATAATTCACCCCTCCACTTT	CASSYRSNNSPLHF
.	.	TRBV7-6	TRBJ2-1	TGTGCCAGCAGCTTAGCGGGGGGTCCTTACCTCCTACCCTACAATGAGCAGTTCTTC	CASSLAGGPYLLPYNEQFF
.	few	TRBV20-1	TRBJ2-3	TGCAGTGTACCTCACAGGGTGACAGATACGCAGTATTTT	CSVPHRVTDTQYF
.	few	TRBV7-2	TRBJ1-1	TGTGCCAGCAGCCACGGAAGGGGATTGAACACTGAAGCTTTCTTT	CASSHGRGLNTEAFF
.	.	TRBV4-3	TRBJ2-2	TGCGCCAGCAGCCAAGACAATACGGGCACCGGGCAGCTGTTTTTT	CASSQDNTGTGQLFF
.	few	TRBV28	TRBJ2-3	TGTGCCAGCAGACAAAATGAGGATACGCAGTATTTT	CASRQNEDTQYF
TRBD2	.	TRBV29-1	TRBJ2-7	TGCAGCGTTTCGGGAGGACCCTCCACCTACGAGCAGTACTTC	CSVSGGPSTYEQYF
.	.	TRBV4-3	TRBJ2-7	TGCGCCAGCAGCCCTCGCCGAGACTACAGGCCCTACGAGCAGTACTTC	CASSPRRDYRPYEQYF
.	.	TRBV7-2	TRBJ2-7	TGTGCCAGCAGCCTCATTAAGGGTGGCGAGCAGTACTTC	CASSLIKGGEQYF
.	.	TRBV5-1	TRBJ2-2	TGCGCCAGCAGCTTCTCCTTCACCGGGGAGCTGTTTTTT	CASSFSFTGELFF
TRBD2	few	TRBV27	TRBJ2-7	TGTGCCAGCAGTCATTCTCAAGCGGGAGTGCCCTACGAGCAGTACTTC	CASSHSQAGVPYEQYF
TRBD1	few	TRBV20-1	TRBJ2-3	TGCAGTGCTGACAGACAGGGTTTCACAGATACGCAGTATTTT	CSADRQGFTDTQYF